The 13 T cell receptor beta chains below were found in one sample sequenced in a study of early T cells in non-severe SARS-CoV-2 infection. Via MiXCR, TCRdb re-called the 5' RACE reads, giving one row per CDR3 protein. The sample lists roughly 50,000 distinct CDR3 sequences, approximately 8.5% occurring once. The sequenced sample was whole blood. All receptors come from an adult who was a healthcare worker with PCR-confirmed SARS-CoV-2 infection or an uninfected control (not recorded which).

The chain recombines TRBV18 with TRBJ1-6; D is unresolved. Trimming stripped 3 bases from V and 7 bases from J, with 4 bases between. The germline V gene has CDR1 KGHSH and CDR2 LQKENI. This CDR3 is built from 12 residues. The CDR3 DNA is TGTGCCAGCTCACCCGGGAATTCACCCCTCCACTTT. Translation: CASSPGNSPLHF.

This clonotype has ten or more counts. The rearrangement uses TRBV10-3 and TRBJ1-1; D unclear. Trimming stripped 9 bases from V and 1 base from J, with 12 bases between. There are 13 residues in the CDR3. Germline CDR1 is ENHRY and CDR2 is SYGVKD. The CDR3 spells CAIRGGGNTEAFF. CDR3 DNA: TGTGCCATACGCGGTGGAGGGAACACTGAAGCTTTCTTT.

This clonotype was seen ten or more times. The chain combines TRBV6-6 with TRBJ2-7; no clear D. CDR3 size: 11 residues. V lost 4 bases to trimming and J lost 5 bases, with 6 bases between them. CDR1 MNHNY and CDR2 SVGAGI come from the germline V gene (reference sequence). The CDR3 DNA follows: TGTGCCAGCAGTTCCCGAGACGAGCAGTACTTC. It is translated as CASSSRDEQYF.

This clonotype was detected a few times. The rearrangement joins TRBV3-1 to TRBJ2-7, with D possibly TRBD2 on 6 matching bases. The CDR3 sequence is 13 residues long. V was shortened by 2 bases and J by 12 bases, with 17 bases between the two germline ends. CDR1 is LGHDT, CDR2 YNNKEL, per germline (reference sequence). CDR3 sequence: CASSQTSGGRRYF. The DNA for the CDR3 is TGTGCCAGCAGCCAAACCTCCGGGGGAAGGCGGTACTTC.

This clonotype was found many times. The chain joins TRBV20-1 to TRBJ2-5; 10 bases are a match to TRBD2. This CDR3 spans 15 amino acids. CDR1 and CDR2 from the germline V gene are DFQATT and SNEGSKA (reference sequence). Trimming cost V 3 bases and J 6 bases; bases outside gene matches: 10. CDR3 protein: CSASVASGSRKTQYF. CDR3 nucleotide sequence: TGCAGTGCTAGTGTTGCTAGCGGGAGCCGGAAGACCCAGTACTTC.

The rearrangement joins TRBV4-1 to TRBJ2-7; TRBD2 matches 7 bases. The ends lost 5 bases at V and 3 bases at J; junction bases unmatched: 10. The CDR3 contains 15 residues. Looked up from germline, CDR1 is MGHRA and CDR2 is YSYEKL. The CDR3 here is CASSSKSGTHYEQYF. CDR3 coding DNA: TGCGCCAGCAGCTCTAAGAGCGGGACGCACTACGAGCAGTACTTC.

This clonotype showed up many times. DNA of the CDR3: TGTGCCAGCAGTGAAGGAGGTCTAGCGGGGAATGAGCAGTTCTTC. This gives the protein CASSEGGLAGNEQFF. The chain joins TRBV6-1 to TRBJ2-1; 9 bases line up with TRBD2. The CDR3 is made up of 15 amino acids. Germline trimming cut 1 base from V and 7 bases from J; bases unmatched to any gene: 5. Germline V gene lookup returns CDR1 MNHNS and CDR2 SASEGT.

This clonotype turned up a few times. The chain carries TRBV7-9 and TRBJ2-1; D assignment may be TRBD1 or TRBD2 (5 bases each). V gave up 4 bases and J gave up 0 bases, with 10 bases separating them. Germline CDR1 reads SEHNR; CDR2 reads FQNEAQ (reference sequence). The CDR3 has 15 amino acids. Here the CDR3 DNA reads TGTGCCAGCAGCTGGGACGGACGCTCCTACAATGAGCAGTTCTTC. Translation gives CASSWDGRSYNEQFF.

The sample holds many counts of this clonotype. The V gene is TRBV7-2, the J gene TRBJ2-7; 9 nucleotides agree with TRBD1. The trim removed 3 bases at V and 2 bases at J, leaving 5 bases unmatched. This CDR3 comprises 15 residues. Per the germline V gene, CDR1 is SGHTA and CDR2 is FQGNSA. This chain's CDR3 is CASSLYGTGTYEQYF. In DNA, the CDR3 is TGTGCCAGCAGCTTGTACGGGACAGGGACCTACGAGCAGTACTTC.

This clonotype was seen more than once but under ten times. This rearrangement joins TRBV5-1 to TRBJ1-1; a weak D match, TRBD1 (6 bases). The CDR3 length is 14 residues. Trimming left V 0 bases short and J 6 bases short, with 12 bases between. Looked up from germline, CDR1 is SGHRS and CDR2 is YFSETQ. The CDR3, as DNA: TGCGCCAGCAGCTTGGCCTTGAAGGGGGCTGAAGCTTTCTTT. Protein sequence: CASSLALKGAEAFF. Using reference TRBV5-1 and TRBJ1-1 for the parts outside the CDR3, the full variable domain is KAGVTQTPRYLIKTRGQQVTLSCSPISGHRSVSWYQQTPGQGLQFLFEYFSETQRNKGNFPGRFSGRQFSNSRSEMNVSTLELGDSALYLCASSLALKGAEAFFGQGTRLTVV.

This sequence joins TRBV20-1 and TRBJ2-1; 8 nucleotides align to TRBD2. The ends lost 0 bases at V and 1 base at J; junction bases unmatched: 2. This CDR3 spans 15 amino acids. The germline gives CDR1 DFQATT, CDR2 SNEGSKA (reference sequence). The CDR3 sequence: CSAREVAGSYNEQFF. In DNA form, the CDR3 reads TGCAGTGCTAGAGAGGTAGCGGGGTCCTACAATGAGCAGTTCTTC.

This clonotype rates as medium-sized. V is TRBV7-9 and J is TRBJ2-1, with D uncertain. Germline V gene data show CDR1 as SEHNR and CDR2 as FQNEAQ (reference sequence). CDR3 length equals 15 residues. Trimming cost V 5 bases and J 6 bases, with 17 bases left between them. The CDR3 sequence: CASSLDIHRGNEQFF. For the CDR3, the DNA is TGTGCCAGCAGCCTTGACATCCACCGAGGCAATGAGCAGTTCTTC.

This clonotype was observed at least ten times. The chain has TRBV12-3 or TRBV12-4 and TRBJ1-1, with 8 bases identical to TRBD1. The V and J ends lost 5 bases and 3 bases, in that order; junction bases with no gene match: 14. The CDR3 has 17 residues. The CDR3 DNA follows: TGTGCCAGCAGTCCCGGACAGGGCGGCCAGGGTGACACTGAAGCTTTCTTT. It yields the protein CASSPGQGGQGDTEAFF.